The rows below give T cell receptor beta chains drawn from one sample of a study of blood T cell repertoires in COVID-19. Sequencing used immunoSEQ multiplex PCR; TCRdb keeps in-frame clones, though not all of them. The profile shows about 110,000 clones, around 83% of them singletons. Sequencing was carried out using peripheral blood. The receptors were sampled from a man aged 35 to 55 with acute or convalescent COVID-19. Both conserved end residues are part of each CDR3. The order of the fields is J gene, clone size, V gene, D gene, CDR3 protein, CDR3 DNA. D genes are given only for firm matches. A clone size is listed for some rows: how often the clone was seen (once, few, many), or a class if it is expanded.

TRBJ2-2 . TRBV29-1 . CSVDAGQTNTGELFF TGCAGCGTTGACGCTGGTCAGACGAACACCGGGGAGCTGTTTTTT
TRBJ2-5 . TRBV24-1 TRBD2 CATSESGGQETQYF TGTGCCACCAGTGAAAGCGGGGGCCAAGAGACCCAGTACTTC
TRBJ1-1 . TRBV14 . CASSQGTFTEAFF TGTGCCAGCAGCCAAGGGACATTCACTGAAGCTTTCTTT
TRBJ2-4 . TRBV4-1 . CASSPILGGKNIQYF TGCGCCAGCAGCCCGATTTTGGGGGGCAAAAACATTCAGTACTTC
TRBJ2-3 few TRBV7-9 . CASSLSLAPLSLQYF TGTGCCAGCAGCTTATCCCTAGCGCCCCTGAGCTTGCAGTATTTT
TRBJ1-6 . TRBV25-1 TRBD1 CASSERRTGSSYNSPLHF TGTGCCAGCAGTGAGCGGCGGACAGGGAGCTCCTATAATTCACCCCTCCACTTT
TRBJ2-2 . TRBV7-9 . CASSRIQGGNTGELFF TGTGCCAGCAGCAGGATTCAGGGCGGAAACACCGGGGAGCTGTTTTTT
TRBJ1-3 once TRBV3-1/TRBV3-2 TRBD1 CASSQAGQIPSGNTIYF TGTGCCAGCAGCCAGGCGGGACAGATCCCCTCTGGAAACACCATATATTTT
TRBJ2-1 . TRBV13 . CASSSSHREHEQFF TGTGCCAGCAGCTCGAGCCACAGAGAACATGAGCAGTTCTTC
TRBJ1-1 . TRBV7-9 . CASSSSGGLNTEAFF TGTGCCAGCAGCTCAAGCGGGGGCCTTAACACTGAAGCTTTCTTT
TRBJ1-1 . TRBV12-3/TRBV12-4 . CASTRTYNTEAFF TGTGCCAGCACCCGGACATATAACACTGAAGCTTTCTTT
TRBJ2-7 . TRBV29-1 TRBD1 CSVEEGQFSYEQYF TGCAGCGTTGAAGAGGGACAGTTCTCCTACGAGCAGTACTTC
TRBJ2-7 few TRBV30 . CAWSPLWGAEQYF TGTGCCTGGAGCCCCCTATGGGGAGCCGAGCAGTACTTC